The present T cell receptor beta chain was sequenced within a study of blood T cell repertoires in COVID-19. At the level of the study: Samples of COVID-19 (acute and convalescent) were obtained from the United States, Italy and Spain. PBMCs, B-cell-depleted T cells, or T cells provided the cDNA or gDNA that made up the material.

The CDR3 covers 15 residues. Germline V gives CDR1 SGHNT, CDR2 YYREEE (reference sequence). V shed 5 bases and J 2 bases; nucleotides not matched to a gene: 9. The authors' processing: The authors estimated nucleated cell counts from reference gene primer amplification. TCRdb's table, derived via immunoSEQ multiplex PCR, lists solely in-frame clones and lacks some. V, J and clone size were drawn from that table, and D and trimming were deduced from the DNA. The sample records some 74,000 clones, around 90% being singletons. The TCR originated in a man in his fifties or sixties with active COVID-19. The material sequenced was peripheral blood. The chain is built from TRBV5-4 and TRBJ2-7; 8 nucleotides agree with TRBD2. CDR3 sequence (DNA): TGTGCCAGCAGTTTCGAGACTAGCGCACCCTACGAGCAGTACTTC. This codes for CASSFETSAPYEQYF.